This TCR beta chain was found in a study of cytomegalovirus exposure and HLA in healthy donors. Whole-study context: Out of 180 million or so T cells, an earlier analysis found about 100 million unique TCR beta sequences in total.

The PCR used 60 Vbeta and 13 Jbeta primers. Using immunoSEQ multiplex PCR, the repertoire was profiled, and TCRdb retains in-frame clones only, with some absent. The table has 100,000 to 150,000 clones, under 85% seen once. Germline V CDR1 and CDR2: SGHTA, FQGNSA. V gave up 0 bases and J gave up 4 bases; unmatched junction bases: 5. The CDR3 runs to 16 residues. The chain employs TRBV7-2 and TRBJ2-7, with TRBD2 matching over 11 bases. Input material: PBMCs. This receptor was identified in a human donor in good health. CDR3 nucleotide sequence: TGTGCCAGCAGCTTAGCCTCGGGACTAGCGGCGTACGAGCAGTACTTC. Protein sequence: CASSLASGLAAYEQYF.